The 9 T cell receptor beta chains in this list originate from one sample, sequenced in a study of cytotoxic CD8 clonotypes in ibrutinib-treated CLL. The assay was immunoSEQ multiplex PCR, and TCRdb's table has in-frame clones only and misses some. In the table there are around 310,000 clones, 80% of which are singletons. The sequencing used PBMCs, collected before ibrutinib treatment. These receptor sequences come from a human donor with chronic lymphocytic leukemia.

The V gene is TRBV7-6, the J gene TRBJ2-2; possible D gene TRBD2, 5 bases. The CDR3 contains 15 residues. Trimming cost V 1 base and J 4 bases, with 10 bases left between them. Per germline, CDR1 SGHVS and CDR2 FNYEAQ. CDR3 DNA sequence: TGTGCCAGCAGCTTAGGCAACGGGATCACCGGGGAGCTGTTTTTT. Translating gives CASSLGNGITGELFF.

The CDR3 spells CASSGDISYEQYF. Written as DNA, the CDR3 is TGTGCCAGCAGCGGGGACATATCCTACGAGCAGTACTTC. The V gene is TRBV7-8, the J gene TRBJ2-7, with D perhaps TRBD1 (6 bases). CDR1 and CDR2 (germline): SGHVS, FQNEAQ. The CDR3 spans 13 residues. Trimming left V 5 bases short and J 1 base short, with 9 bases between.

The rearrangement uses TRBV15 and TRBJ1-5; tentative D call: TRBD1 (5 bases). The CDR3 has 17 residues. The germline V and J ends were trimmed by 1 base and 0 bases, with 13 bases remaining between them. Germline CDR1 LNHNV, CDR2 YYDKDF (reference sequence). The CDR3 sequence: CATSRAGGGNSNQPQHF. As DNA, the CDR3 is TGTGCCACCAGCAGAGCCGGCGGGGGGAATAGCAATCAGCCCCAGCATTTT.

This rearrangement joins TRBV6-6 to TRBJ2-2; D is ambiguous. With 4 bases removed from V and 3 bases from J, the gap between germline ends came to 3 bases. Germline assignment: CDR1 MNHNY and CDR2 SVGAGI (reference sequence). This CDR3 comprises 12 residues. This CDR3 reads CASSLYTGELFF. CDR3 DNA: TGTGCCAGCAGTTTATACACCGGGGAGCTGTTTTTT.

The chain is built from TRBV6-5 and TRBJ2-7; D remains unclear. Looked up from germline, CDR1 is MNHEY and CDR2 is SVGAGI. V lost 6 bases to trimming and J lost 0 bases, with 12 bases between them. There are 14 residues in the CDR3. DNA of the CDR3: TGTGCCAGCAGCCCTATGACGGTCTCCTACGAGCAGTACTTC. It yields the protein CASSPMTVSYEQYF.

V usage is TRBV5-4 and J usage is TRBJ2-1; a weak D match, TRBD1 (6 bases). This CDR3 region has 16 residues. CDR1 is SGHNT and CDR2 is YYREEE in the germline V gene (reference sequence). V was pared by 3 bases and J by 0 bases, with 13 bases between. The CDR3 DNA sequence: TGTGCCAGCAGCTCGAAAGACAGGAGCTCCTACAATGAGCAGTTCTTC. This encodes CASSSKDRSSYNEQFF.

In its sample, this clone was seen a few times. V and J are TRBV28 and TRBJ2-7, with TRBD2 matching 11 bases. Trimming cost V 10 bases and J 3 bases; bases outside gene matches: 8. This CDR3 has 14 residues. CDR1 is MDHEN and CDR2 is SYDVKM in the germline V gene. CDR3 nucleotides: TGTGCCACCCAACTAGCGGGGGACTACTACGAGCAGTACTTC. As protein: CATQLAGDYYEQYF.

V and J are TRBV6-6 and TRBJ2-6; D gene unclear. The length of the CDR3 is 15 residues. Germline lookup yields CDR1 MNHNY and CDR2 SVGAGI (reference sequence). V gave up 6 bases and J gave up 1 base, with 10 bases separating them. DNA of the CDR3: TGTGCCAGCAGCCCGTCTTGGTCTGGGGCCAACGTCCTGACTTTC. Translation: CASSPSWSGANVLTF.

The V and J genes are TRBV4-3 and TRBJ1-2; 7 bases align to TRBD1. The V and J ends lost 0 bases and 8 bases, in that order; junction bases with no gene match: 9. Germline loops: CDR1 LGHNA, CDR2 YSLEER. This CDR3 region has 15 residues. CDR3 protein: CASSQDTGRGVGYTF. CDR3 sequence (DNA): TGCGCCAGCAGCCAAGATACAGGCAGGGGGGTCGGCTACACCTTC.